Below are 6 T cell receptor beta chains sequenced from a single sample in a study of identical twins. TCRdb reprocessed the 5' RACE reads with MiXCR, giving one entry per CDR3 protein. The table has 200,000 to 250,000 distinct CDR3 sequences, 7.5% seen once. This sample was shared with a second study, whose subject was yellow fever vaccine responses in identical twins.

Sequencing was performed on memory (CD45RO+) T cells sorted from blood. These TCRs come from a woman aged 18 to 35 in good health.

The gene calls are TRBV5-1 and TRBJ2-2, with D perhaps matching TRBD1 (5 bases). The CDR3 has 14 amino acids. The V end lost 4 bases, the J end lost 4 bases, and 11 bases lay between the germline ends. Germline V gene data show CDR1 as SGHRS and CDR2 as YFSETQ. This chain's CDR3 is CASSQIQVTGELFF. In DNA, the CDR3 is TGCGCCAGCAGCCAAATACAGGTCACCGGGGAGCTGTTTTTT.

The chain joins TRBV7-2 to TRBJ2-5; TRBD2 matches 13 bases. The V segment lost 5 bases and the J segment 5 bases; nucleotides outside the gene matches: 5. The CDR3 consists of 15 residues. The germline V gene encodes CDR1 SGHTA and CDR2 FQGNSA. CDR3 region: CASSRGLAGSETQYF. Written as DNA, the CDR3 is TGTGCCAGCAGCCGGGGACTAGCGGGGTCGGAGACCCAGTACTTC.

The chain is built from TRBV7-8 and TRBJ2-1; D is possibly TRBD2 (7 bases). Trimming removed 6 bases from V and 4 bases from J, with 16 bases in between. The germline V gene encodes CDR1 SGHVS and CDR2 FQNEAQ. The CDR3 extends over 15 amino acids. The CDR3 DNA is TGTGCCAGCAGATTGGGAGGGGGGAAGTACAATGAGCAGTTCTTC. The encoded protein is CASRLGGGKYNEQFF.

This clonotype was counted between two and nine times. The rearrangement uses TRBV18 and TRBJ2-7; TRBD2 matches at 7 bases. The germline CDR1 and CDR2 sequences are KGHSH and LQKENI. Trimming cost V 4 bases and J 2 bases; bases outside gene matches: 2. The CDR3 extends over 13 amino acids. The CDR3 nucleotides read TGTGCCAGCTCACTTGGACTAGCCTACGAGCAGTACTTC. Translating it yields CASSLGLAYEQYF.

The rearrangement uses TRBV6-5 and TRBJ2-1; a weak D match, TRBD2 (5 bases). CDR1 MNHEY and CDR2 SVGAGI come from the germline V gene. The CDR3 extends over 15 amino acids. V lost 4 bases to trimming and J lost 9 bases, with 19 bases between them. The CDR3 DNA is TGTGCCAGCAGTTGGTTTTGGGGTTCGGGGTGTGAGCAGTTCTTC. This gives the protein CASSWFWGSGCEQFF.

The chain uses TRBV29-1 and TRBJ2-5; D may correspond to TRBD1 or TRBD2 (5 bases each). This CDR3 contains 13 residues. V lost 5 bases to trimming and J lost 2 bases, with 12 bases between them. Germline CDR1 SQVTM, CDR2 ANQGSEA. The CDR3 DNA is TGCAGCGTTACACGGGACCCTCAAGAGACCCAGTACTTC. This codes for CSVTRDPQETQYF.